This T cell receptor (beta chain) was captured by sequencing in a study of T cells in localized non-small cell lung cancer. Study-level points and caveats: Of the top 100 tumor clones, median about 56 were in adjacent lung, approximately 29 among its top 100. Greater T cell density in blood accompanied longer overall survival. The study found T cell clonality highest in uninvolved adjacent lung, above tumor. As only one tumor region underwent sequencing, heterogeneity remains possible.

Regarding this clone: As yet, its antigen is unknown.

Sequenced by immunoSEQ multiplex PCR; TCRdb stores in-frame clones only, minus some. The sample has tens of thousands of clones; 88% are singletons. V lost 6 bases, J lost 3 bases, and 11 bases lay in between. This CDR3 spans 14 amino acids. Per the germline V gene, CDR1 is ENHRY and CDR2 is SYGVKD. The TCR originated in a woman between 40 and 69 years old with stage I squamous cell lung carcinoma. Material: peripheral blood, obtained before any cancer treatment. This sequence joins TRBV10-3 and TRBJ2-2; D is uncertain. The CDR3 coding sequence is TGTGCCATCAGAAAGCGAACGGACACCGGGGAGCTGTTTTTT. Amino acids: CAIRKRTDTGELFF.